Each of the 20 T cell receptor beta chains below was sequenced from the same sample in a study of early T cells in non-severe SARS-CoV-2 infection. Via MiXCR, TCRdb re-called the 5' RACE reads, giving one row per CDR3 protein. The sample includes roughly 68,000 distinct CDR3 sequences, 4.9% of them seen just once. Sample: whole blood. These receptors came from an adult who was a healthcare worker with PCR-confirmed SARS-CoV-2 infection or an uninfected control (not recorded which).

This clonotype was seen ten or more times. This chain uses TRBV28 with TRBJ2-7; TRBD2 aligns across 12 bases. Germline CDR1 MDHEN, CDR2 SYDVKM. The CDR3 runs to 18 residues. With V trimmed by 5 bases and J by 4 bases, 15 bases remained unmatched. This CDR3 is CASSTFLAGGAVGYEQYF. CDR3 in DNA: TGTGCCAGCAGTACCTTCCTAGCGGGGGGGGCCGTCGGGTACGAGCAGTACTTC.

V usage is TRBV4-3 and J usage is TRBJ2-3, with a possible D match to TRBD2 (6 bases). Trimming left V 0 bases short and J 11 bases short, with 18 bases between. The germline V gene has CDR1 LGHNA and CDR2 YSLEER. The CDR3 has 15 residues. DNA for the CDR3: TGCGCCAGCAGCCAAGATCCGGGACTGCTTGATTTGCAGTATTTT. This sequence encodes CASSQDPGLLDLQYF.

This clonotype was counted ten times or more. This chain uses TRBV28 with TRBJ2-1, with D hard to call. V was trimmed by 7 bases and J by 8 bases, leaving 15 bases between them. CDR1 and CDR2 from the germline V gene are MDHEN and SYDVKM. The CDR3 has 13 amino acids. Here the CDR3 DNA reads TGTGCCAGCACCTCAGTGGGCGGTGATGAGCAGTTCTTC. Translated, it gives CASTSVGGDEQFF.

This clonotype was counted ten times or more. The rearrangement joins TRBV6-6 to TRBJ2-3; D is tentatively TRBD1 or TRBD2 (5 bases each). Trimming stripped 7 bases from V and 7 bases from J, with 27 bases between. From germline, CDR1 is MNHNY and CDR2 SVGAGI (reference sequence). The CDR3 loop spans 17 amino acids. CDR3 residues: CASTQTLGRHSENTQYF. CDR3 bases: TGTGCCAGCACCCAGACCCTGGGACGGCATTCCGAGAATACGCAGTATTTT.

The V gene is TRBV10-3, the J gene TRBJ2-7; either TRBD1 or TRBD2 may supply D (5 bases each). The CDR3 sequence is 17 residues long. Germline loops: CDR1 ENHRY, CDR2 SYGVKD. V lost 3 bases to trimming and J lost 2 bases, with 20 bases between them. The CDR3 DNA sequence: TGTGCCATCAGTGACCTACGGGACGGCAGTTACACCTACGAGCAGTACTTC. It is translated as CAISDLRDGSYTYEQYF.

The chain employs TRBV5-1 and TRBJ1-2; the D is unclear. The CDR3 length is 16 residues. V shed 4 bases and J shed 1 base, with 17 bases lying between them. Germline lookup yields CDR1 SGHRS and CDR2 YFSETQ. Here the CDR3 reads CASSERPGFGNYGYTF. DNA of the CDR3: TGCGCCAGCAGCGAAAGGCCCGGGTTCGGTAACTATGGCTACACCTTC.

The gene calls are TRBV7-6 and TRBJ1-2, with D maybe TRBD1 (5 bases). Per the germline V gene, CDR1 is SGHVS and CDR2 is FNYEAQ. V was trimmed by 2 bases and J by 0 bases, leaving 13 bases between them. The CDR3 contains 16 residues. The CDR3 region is CASSLLGQLANYGYTF. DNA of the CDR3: TGTGCCAGCAGCTTATTGGGGCAGCTCGCTAACTATGGCTACACCTTC.

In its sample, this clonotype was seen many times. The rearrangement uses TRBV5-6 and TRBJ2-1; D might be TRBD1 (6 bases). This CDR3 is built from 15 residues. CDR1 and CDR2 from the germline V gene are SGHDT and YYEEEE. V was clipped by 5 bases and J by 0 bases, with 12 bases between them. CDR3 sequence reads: CASSAGDPSYNEQFF. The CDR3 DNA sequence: TGTGCCAGCAGTGCAGGGGACCCCTCCTACAATGAGCAGTTCTTC.

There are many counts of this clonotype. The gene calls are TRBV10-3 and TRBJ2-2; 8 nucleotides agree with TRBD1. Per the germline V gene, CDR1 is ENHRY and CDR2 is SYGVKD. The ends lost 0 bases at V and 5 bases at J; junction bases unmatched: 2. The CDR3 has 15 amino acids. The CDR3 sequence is CAISESTGETGELFF. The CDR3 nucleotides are TGTGCCATCAGTGAGTCGACAGGGGAGACCGGGGAGCTGTTTTTT.

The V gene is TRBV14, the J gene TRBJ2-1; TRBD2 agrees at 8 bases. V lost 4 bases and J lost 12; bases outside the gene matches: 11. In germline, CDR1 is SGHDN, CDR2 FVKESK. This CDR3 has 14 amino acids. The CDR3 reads CASSRTSGGMAQFF. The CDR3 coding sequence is TGTGCCAGCAGCCGAACCAGCGGGGGTATGGCGCAGTTCTTC.

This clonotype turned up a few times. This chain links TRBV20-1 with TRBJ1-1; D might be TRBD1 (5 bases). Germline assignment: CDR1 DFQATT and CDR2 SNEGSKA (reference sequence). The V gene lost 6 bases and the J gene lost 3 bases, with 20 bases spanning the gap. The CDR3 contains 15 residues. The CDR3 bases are TGCAGTGCCCCGCCCCACGACAGCACCTACACTGAAGCTTTCTTT. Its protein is CSAPPHDSTYTEAFF.

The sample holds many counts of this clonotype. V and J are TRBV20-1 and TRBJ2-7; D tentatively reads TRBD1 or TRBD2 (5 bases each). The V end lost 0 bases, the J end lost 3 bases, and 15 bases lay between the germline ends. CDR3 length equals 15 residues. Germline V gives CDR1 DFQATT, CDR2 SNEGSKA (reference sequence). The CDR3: CSARDGAHEGYEQYF. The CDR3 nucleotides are TGCAGTGCTAGAGACGGGGCTCACGAGGGCTACGAGCAGTACTTC.

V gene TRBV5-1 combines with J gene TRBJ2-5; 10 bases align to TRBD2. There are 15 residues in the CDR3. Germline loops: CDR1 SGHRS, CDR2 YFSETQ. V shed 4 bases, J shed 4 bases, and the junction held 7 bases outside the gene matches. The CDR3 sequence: CASSEGLAHGETQYF. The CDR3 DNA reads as TGCGCCAGCAGCGAGGGACTAGCGCATGGAGAGACCCAGTACTTC. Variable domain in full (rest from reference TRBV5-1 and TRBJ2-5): KAGVTQTPRYLIKTRGQQVTLSCSPISGHRSVSWYQQTPGQGLQFLFEYFSETQRNKGNFPGRFSGRQFSNSRSEMNVSTLELGDSALYLCASSEGLAHGETQYFGPGTRLLVL.

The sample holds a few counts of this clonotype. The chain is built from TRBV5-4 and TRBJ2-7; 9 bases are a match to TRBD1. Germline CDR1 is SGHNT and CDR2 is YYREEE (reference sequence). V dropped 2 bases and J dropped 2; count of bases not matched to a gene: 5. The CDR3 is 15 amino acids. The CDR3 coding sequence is TGTGCCAGCAGCTTCATGGGACAGGGACCCTACGAGCAGTACTTC. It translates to CASSFMGQGPYEQYF.

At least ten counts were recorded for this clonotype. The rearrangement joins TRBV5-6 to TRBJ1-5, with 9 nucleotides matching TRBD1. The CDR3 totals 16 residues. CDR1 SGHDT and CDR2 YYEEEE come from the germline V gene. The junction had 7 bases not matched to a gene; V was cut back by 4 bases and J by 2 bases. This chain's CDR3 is CASSTNRGPGNQPQHF. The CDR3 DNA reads TGTGCCAGCAGCACCAACAGGGGGCCGGGCAATCAGCCCCAGCATTTT. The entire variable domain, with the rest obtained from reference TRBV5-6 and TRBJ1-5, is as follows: DAGVTQSPTHLIKTRGQQVTLRCSPKSGHDTVSWYQQALGQGPQFIFQYYEEEERQRGNFPDRFSGHQFPNYSSELNVNALLLGDSALYLCASSTNRGPGNQPQHFGDGTRLSIL.

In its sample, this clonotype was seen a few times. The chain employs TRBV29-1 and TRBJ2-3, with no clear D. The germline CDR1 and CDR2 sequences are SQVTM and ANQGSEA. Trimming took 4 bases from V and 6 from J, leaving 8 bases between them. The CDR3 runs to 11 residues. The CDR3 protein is CSVAHSDTQYF. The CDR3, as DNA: TGCAGCGTTGCACATAGTGATACGCAGTATTTT.

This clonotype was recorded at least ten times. CDR3 amino acids: CASSHQGFNQPQHF. The CDR3 DNA sequence: TGTGCCAGCAGTCACCAGGGGTTTAATCAGCCCCAGCATTTT. The chain joins TRBV12-3 or TRBV12-4 to TRBJ1-5; weak D call: TRBD1 (6 bases). V lost 5 bases and J lost 4, with 12 bases in between. CDR3 length equals 14 residues.

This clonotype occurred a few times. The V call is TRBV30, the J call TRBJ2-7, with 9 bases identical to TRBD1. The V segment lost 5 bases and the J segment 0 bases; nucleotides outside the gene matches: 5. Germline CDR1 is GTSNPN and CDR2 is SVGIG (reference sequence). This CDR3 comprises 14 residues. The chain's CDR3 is CAWRDREGSYEQYF. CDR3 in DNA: TGTGCCTGGCGGGACAGGGAGGGCTCCTACGAGCAGTACTTC.

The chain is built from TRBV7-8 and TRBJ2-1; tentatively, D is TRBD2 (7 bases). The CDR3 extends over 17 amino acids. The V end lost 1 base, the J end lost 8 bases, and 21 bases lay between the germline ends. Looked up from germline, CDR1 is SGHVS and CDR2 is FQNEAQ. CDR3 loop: CASSLELGGAEFDEQFF. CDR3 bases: TGTGCCAGCAGCTTAGAGCTAGGGGGGGCAGAGTTTGATGAGCAGTTCTTC.

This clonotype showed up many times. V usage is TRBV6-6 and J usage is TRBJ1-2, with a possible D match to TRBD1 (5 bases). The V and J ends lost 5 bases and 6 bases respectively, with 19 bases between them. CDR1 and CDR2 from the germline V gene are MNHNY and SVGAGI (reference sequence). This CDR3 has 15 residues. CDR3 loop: CASSPQGGLSDGYTF. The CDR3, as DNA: TGTGCCAGCAGTCCCCAGGGAGGGCTATCGGATGGCTACACCTTC.